This TCR beta chain appears in the sequencing data of a study of blood T cell repertoires in COVID-19. Profiling relied on immunoSEQ multiplex PCR, and the TCRdb table lists in-frame clones only, not all of them. In the table there are some 160,000 clones, around 92% of which are singletons. V trimming: 10 bases; J trimming: 9 bases; junction bases outside the gene matches: 8. The CDR3 has 13 residues. Germline values: CDR1 MGHDK, CDR2 SYGVNS. This sequence was found in a man between 60 and 70 years old with acute or convalescent COVID-19. V gene TRBV25-1 combines with J gene TRBJ1-6, with TRBD1 matching 8 bases. The sequenced sample consisted of peripheral blood. The chain's CDR3 is CATSGTGGSPLHF. In DNA, the CDR3 is TGTGCCACCTCCGGGACAGGCGGTTCACCCCTCCACTTT.